Below, one T cell receptor beta chain is given with its context. Trimming stripped 8 bases from V and 0 bases from J, with 8 bases between. CDR3 length equals 13 residues. Germline assignment: CDR1 SNHLY and CDR2 FYNNEI. The sample is drawn from a study of patients and donors after allogeneic stem cell transplantation. TCRdb used MiXCR to reprocess the RT-PCR reads, holding one entry per CDR3 protein. Of around 200,000 distinct CDR3 sequences in the sample, more than 35% were seen once. The sequenced sample was blood, either unsorted or a sorted T cell fraction (not recorded which). The source of this sequence is a human donor who was either an allogeneic HSCT recipient or a stem cell or donor lymphocyte infusion donor (not recorded which). It is not recorded whose cells these are; they may come from a transplant donor. The rearrangement uses TRBV2 and TRBJ2-4, with D tentatively TRBD2 (5 bases). CDR3 coding DNA: TGTGCCAGCCACGGGGAAGCCAAAAACATTCAGTACTTC. Its translation: CASHGEAKNIQYF.